The rows below give T cell receptor beta chains drawn from one sample of a study of Ad26.COV2.S vaccination and SARS-CoV-2 variants. Produced via immunoSEQ multiplex PCR; TCRdb's table is partial and in-frame only. This sample has 450,000 to 550,000 clones, with around 89% found just once. Sequenced material: peripheral blood, taken in a trial of Ad26.COV2.S vaccine versus placebo. The origin of the receptors is a person aged 18 to 65 who received the Ad26.COV2.S COVID-19 vaccine or a placebo. CDR3s include the opening cysteine and the closing phenylalanine or tryptophan. D genes are given only for firm matches. The size of a clone is reported for some rows only, either as once, few or many, or as a class for expanded clones.

>once|TRBV2|TRBJ1-1|-
TGTGCCAGCAGTTCTCAGGCTGAAGCTTTCTTT
CASSSQAEAFF
>-|TRBV6-4|TRBJ2-1|TRBD2
TGTGCCAGCAGTGACTCGATGGCGAGGGGGGGACTAGCGGGAGGGCCCCACAATGAGCAGTTCTTC
CASSDSMARGGLAGGPHNEQFF
>-|TRBV9|TRBJ2-7|-
TGTGCCAGCAGCGTAGTTGGGGATCGATCCGACGAGCAGTACTTC
CASSVVGDRSDEQYF
>-|TRBV5-1|TRBJ2-5|-
TGCGCCAGCAGCTTGGCCCTGGAGACCCAGTACTTC
CASSLALETQYF
>-|TRBV21-1|TRBJ1-6|-
TGTGCCAGCAGCCCCCCGGCGGGGGGGAATAATTCACCCCTCCACTTT
CASSPPAGGNNSPLHF
>-|TRBV30|TRBJ2-5|TRBD2
TGTGCCTGGAGTGTAGGGGAGGGGACTAGCGGGAGAGGTTTCCACCGAGAGACCCAGTACTTC
CAWSVGEGTSGRGFHRETQYF
>-|TRBV19|TRBJ1-3|-
TGTGCCAGTAGCTGGGGACCAGGCGGGTCTGGAAACACCATATATTTT
CASSWGPGGSGNTIYF
>once|TRBV14|TRBJ1-1|-
TGTGCCAGCAGCCAAGAGGGGCGTAAGATAATGAACACTGAAGCTTTCTTT
CASSQEGRKIMNTEAFF
>-|TRBV7-9|TRBJ2-1|-
TGTGCCAGCAGCTCTAAGATCGCGTATGAGCAGTTCTTC
CASSSKIAYEQFF
>-|TRBV19|TRBJ2-2|-
TGTGCCAGTAGTATAGATGGGGTCCCCACCGGGGAGCTGTTTTTT
CASSIDGVPTGELFF
>few|TRBV19|TRBJ2-2|TRBD1
TGTGCCAGTAGTCCGCAGGGGGTCGGGGAGCTGTTTTTT
CASSPQGVGELFF
>-|TRBV5-1|TRBJ1-1|-
TGCGCCAGCAGCTCCGGGTGGGGGACCATGAACACTGAAGCTTTCTTT
CASSSGWGTMNTEAFF
>-|TRBV4-1|TRBJ2-2|TRBD2
TGCGCCAGCAGCCAAGTGATTAGGACTAGTGACATCGGGGAGCTGTTTTTT
CASSQVIRTSDIGELFF
>-|TRBV5-1|TRBJ1-1|-
TGCGCCAGCAGCACAGCCGCGGTTACCCACACTGAAGCTTTCTTT
CASSTAAVTHTEAFF
>-|TRBV29-1|TRBJ2-7|-
TGCAGCGTTGGACGTACAGGGTTTGCCGAGCAGTACTTC
CSVGRTGFAEQYF
>-|TRBV7-9|TRBJ1-6|-
TGTGCCAGCAGCTCAGCTAGCGGGACCTTTAATTCACCCCTCCACTTT
CASSSASGTFNSPLHF
>-|TRBV7-2|TRBJ1-1|-
TGTGCCAGCAGCCAACAGGTTCGCGTGAACACTGAAGCTTTCTTT
CASSQQVRVNTEAFF
>few|TRBV2|TRBJ2-2|-
TGTGCCAGCAGAACTCCGAACACCGGGGAGCTGTTTTTT
CASRTPNTGELFF
>-|TRBV5-1|TRBJ2-7|-
TGCGCCAGCAGCTTGGCCGCGTCAGGGGATGGGTACGAGCAGTACTTC
CASSLAASGDGYEQYF
>-|TRBV6-5|TRBJ1-2|TRBD1
TGTGCCAGCATGCAGGGGGGAGGCTACACCTTC
CASMQGGGYTF
>-|TRBV11-2|TRBJ1-1|-
TGTGCCAGCAGCTTAGGGGCGTCCACTGAAGCTTTCTTT
CASSLGASTEAFF
>-|TRBV28|TRBJ2-1|-
TGTGCCAGCAGTCCCCCGGGCGTATCCTACAATGAGCAGTTCTTC
CASSPPGVSYNEQFF
>-|TRBV27|TRBJ1-6|TRBD1
TGTGCCAGCAGTCCCGGGACAGCTAATTCACCCCTCCACTTT
CASSPGTANSPLHF
>-|TRBV28|TRBJ2-5|TRBD2
TGTGCCAGCAGTTATTGGACTAGCGTGACGGGTCGGGGTGGCCAGTACTTC
CASSYWTSVTGRGGQYF
>-|TRBV28|TRBJ2-5|-
TGTGCCAGCAATCAGGCGGGGACCCAGTACTTC
CASNQAGTQYF
>once|TRBV7-6|TRBJ1-5|-
TGTGCCAGCAGCCCATGGAGTCCTGAGGAGGGCAATCAGCCCCAGCATTTT
CASSPWSPEEGNQPQHF
>-|TRBV7-6|TRBJ2-7|TRBD1
TGTGCCAGCAGCTTAGGGGACAGCCCCTACGAGCAGTACTTC
CASSLGDSPYEQYF
>-|TRBV15|TRBJ2-4|TRBD2
TGTGCCACCAGCATGAAGACGGGACTAGCGGTTAACATTCAGTACTTC
CATSMKTGLAVNIQYF
>-|TRBV3-1/TRBV3-2|TRBJ2-2|TRBD2
TGTGCCAGCAGCCCCCCCCTACGACTAGCGGCGAACACCGGGGAGCTGTTTTTT
CASSPPLRLAANTGELFF
>-|TRBV7-9|TRBJ2-2|-
TGTGCCAGCAGCTCAAACCCAGCGGCGACCACCGGGGAGCTGTTTTTT
CASSSNPAATTGELFF
>-|TRBV30|TRBJ1-4|-
TGTGCCTGGAGTGTACGCCAGGGATCACTGTTTTTT
CAWSVRQGSLFF
>-|TRBV7-2|TRBJ2-2|-
TGTGCCAGCAGCCTGGCTAGTCGGGCCATGGGGGAGCTGTTTTTT
CASSLASRAMGELFF
>once|TRBV4-1|TRBJ1-1|-
TGCGCCAGCAGTAGCCCGAACACTGAAGCTTTCTTT
CASSSPNTEAFF
>-|TRBV27|TRBJ2-7|-
TGTGCCAGCAGCCCCCCCTGGCAGCGAGGGATGATCGGCGAGCAGTACTTC
CASSPPWQRGMIGEQYF
>-|TRBV11-2|TRBJ2-7|-
TGTGCCAGCAGCTTAGGGCACCACGAGCAGTACTTC
CASSLGHHEQYF
>-|TRBV15|TRBJ2-2|-
TGTGCCACCAGCAGAGGAACAGGTAGCACCGGGGAGCTGTTTTTT
CATSRGTGSTGELFF
>-|TRBV7-9|TRBJ1-1|-
TGTGCCAGCAGCTTGGCCGGACAGCTGAACACTGAAGCTTTCTTT
CASSLAGQLNTEAFF
>-|TRBV19|TRBJ2-6|TRBD1
TGTGCCAGTAGTAGCCGGGACAGGGGGCCTGGGGCCAACGTCCTGACTTTC
CASSSRDRGPGANVLTF
>-|TRBV2|TRBJ2-3|TRBD1
TGTGCCAGCAGACCCGGACAGGGGGCTGGGGATACGCAGTATTTT
CASRPGQGAGDTQYF
>-|TRBV11-2|TRBJ2-7|-
TGTGCCAGCAGCTTAGTGTCGCCAATAAGCTCCTACGAGCAGTACTTC
CASSLVSPISSYEQYF
>-|TRBV9|TRBJ2-1|-
TGTGCCAGCAGCGTAGAACCCACGGCTGTCCCTGCGGTCCACAATGAGCAGTTCTTC
CASSVEPTAVPAVHNEQFF
>few|TRBV7-9|TRBJ1-1|-
TGTGCCAGCAGCTTACCCCGGGCCCCGAACACTGAAGCTTTCTTT
CASSLPRAPNTEAFF
>-|TRBV6-1|TRBJ1-2|-
TGTGCCAGCAGTGATCGAGGGCTGGGTGGCTACACCTTC
CASSDRGLGGYTF
>-|TRBV6-2/TRBV6-3|TRBJ2-3|-
TGTGCCAGCAGTTATCGTGGGTCCTACACAGATACGCAGTATTTT
CASSYRGSYTDTQYF
>-|TRBV5-4|TRBJ2-3|TRBD2
TGTGCCAGCAGCTTAGAGACTAGCAGGGTTGATACGCAGTATTTT
CASSLETSRVDTQYF
>-|TRBV9|TRBJ2-3|-
TGTGCCAGCAGCGTAAGGACAGTCCCAGATACGCAGTATTTT
CASSVRTVPDTQYF
>-|TRBV6-1|TRBJ1-1|TRBD1
TGTGCCAGCAGTGAGACAGGGTCGACCACTGAAGCTTTCTTT
CASSETGSTTEAFF
>-|TRBV15|TRBJ2-3|TRBD1
TGTGCCACCAGGTTAGACAGGGTCCCAGATACGCAGTATTTT
CATRLDRVPDTQYF
>-|TRBV6-5|TRBJ1-4|-
TGTGCCAGCAGCCTAAAGGGGGGCGATGAAAAACTGTTTTTT
CASSLKGGDEKLFF
>-|TRBV9|TRBJ2-2|-
TGTGCCAGCAGCGTAGGGGGCACCGGGGAGCTGTTTTTT
CASSVGGTGELFF
>-|TRBV28|TRBJ1-5|-
TGTGCCAGCAGTAAGGACAGCTATAGCAATCAGCCCCAGCATTTT
CASSKDSYSNQPQHF
>once|TRBV5-1|TRBJ1-2|-
TGCGCCAGCAGCTTGACCGACAGGTTCGAGTCTGGCTACACCTTC
CASSLTDRFESGYTF
>-|TRBV5-1|TRBJ2-2|TRBD2
TGCGCCAGCAGCCAATTAGCGGGGGGGCCCACCGGGGAGCTGTTTTTT
CASSQLAGGPTGELFF
>-|TRBV30|TRBJ1-2|TRBD1
TGTGCCTGGACCGGACAGGCCTATGGCTACACCTTC
CAWTGQAYGYTF